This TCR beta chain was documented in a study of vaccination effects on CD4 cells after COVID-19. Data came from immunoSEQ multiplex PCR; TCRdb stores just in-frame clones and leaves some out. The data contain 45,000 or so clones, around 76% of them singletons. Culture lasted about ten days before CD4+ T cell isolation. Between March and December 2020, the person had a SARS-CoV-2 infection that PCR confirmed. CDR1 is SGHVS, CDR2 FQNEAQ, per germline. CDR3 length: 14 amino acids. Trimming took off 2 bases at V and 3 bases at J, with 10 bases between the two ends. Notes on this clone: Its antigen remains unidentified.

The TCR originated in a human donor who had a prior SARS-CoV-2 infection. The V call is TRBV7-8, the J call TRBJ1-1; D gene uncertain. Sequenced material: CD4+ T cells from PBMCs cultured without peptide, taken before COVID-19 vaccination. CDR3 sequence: CASSLTRADTEAFF. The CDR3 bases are TGTGCCAGCAGCTTAACTCGGGCGGACACTGAAGCTTTCTTT.